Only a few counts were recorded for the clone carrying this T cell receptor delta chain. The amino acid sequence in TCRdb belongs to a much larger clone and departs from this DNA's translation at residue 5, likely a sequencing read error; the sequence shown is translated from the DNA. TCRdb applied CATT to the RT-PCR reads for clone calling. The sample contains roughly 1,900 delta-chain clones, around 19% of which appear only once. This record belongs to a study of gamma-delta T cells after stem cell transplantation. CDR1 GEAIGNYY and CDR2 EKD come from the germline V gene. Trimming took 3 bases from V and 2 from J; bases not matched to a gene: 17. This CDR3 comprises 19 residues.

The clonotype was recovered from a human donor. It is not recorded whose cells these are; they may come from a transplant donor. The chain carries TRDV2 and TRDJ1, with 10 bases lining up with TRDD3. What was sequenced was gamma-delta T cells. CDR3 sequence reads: CACDAVGSEGDTRTDKLIF. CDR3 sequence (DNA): TGTGCCTGTGACGCCGTGGGTTCCGAGGGGGATACGAGAACCGATAAACTCATCTTT.